Below are 16 T cell receptor beta chains sequenced from a single sample in a study of brain metastases from non-small cell lung cancer. The assay was immunoSEQ multiplex PCR, and TCRdb's table has in-frame clones only and misses some. The sample gives roughly 3,200 clones, nearly 97% of which show up once; under 2% is in the top ten. The sequenced sample consisted of tumor-adjacent normal tissue. The receptors shown here come from a donor at least 40 years old with non-small cell lung cancer.

CDR3 sequence (DNA): TGTGCCAGCAGCCCGGCCCCCAGCGGGAGGGCTCTGGAGACCCAGTACTTC. Encoded protein: CASSPAPSGRALETQYF. V and J are TRBV5-4 and TRBJ2-5, with TRBD2 matching 10 bases. Germline V gene data show CDR1 as SGHNT and CDR2 as YYREEE (reference sequence). CDR3 length: 17 amino acids. The V segment lost 4 bases and the J segment 5 bases; nucleotides outside the gene matches: 14.

The V gene is TRBV27, the J gene TRBJ2-1, with 8 nucleotides matching TRBD1. The CDR3 has 15 residues. CDR1 and CDR2 from the germline V gene are MNHEY and SMNVEV (reference sequence). V shed 0 bases, J shed 2 bases, and the junction held 0 bases outside the gene matches. The CDR3: CASSLSRGPYNEQFF. Here the CDR3 DNA reads TGTGCCAGCAGTTTATCCAGGGGGCCCTACAATGAGCAGTTCTTC.

This chain uses TRBV10-3 with TRBJ2-7; 9 nucleotides line up with TRBD1. The V gene end was trimmed by 9 bases and the J gene end by 7 bases; junction bases not matched to a gene: 10. The CDR3 loop spans 13 amino acids. Germline assignment: CDR1 ENHRY and CDR2 SYGVKD. This CDR3 reads CAMRTGVEGEQYF. CDR3 sequence (DNA): TGTGCCATGCGGACAGGGGTAGAAGGGGAGCAGTACTTC.

This clone showed up just once. The CDR3 region is CSASLLRNTEAFF. The DNA for the CDR3 is TGCAGTGCTAGTCTTCTTCGGAACACTGAAGCTTTCTTT. J is TRBJ1-1 and V is TRBV20-1, with D uncertain. Trimming stripped 3 bases from V and 1 base from J, with 9 bases between. This CDR3 has 13 amino acids. The germline V gene encodes CDR1 DFQATT and CDR2 SNEGSKA (reference sequence).

V and J are TRBV10-3 and TRBJ1-5, with D possibly being TRBD1 (5 bases). The V and J ends lost 3 bases and 6 bases respectively, with 9 bases between them. CDR1 and CDR2 (germline): ENHRY, SYGVKD. The CDR3 has 13 amino acids. The CDR3 protein is CAISDKQGQPQHF. The DNA of the CDR3 is TGTGCCATCAGTGATAAGCAGGGTCAGCCCCAGCATTTT.

This clone was recorded a few times. The J gene is TRBJ1-1, the V gene TRBV7-6; 11 bases line up with TRBD1. Per the germline V gene, CDR1 is SGHVS and CDR2 is FNYEAQ. The V gene end was trimmed by 5 bases and the J gene end by 6 bases; junction bases not matched to a gene: 2. CDR3 length equals 13 residues. The CDR3 nucleotides are TGTGCCAGCAGCCAGGGACAGGGGGCTGAAGCTTTCTTT. Amino acid sequence: CASSQGQGAEAFF. The whole variable domain, remainder taken from reference TRBV7-6 and TRBJ1-1, is GAGVSQSPRYKVTKRGQDVALRCDPISGHVSLYWYRQALGQGPEFLTYFNYEAQQDKSGLPNDRFSAERPEGSISTLTIQRTEQRDSAMYRCASSQGQGAEAFFGQGTRLTVV.

The rearrangement uses TRBV27 and TRBJ1-1; no clear D gene. CDR1 is MNHEY, CDR2 SMNVEV, per germline (reference sequence). Trimming pared 2 bases from V and 1 base from J, leaving 11 bases between. This CDR3 region has 15 residues. CDR3: CASSLKNGWNTEAFF. CDR3 DNA: TGTGCCAGCAGTTTAAAGAATGGGTGGAACACTGAAGCTTTCTTT.

This rearrangement joins TRBV4-2 to TRBJ2-1, with unresolved D. Trimming took 4 bases from V and 0 from J, leaving 16 bases between them. There are 17 residues in the CDR3. Germline V gene lookup returns CDR1 LGHNA and CDR2 YNFKEQ. This CDR3 reads CASSLLHPLCSYNEQFF. The DNA of the CDR3 is TGTGCCAGCAGCCTCCTACACCCACTCTGCTCCTACAATGAGCAGTTCTTC.

The J gene is TRBJ2-5, the V gene TRBV6-1; 12 bases are a match to TRBD2. Germline V gene lookup returns CDR1 MNHNS and CDR2 SASEGT. The J segment lost 4 bases and the V segment lost 1 base, leaving 4 bases of the junction unmatched. This CDR3 contains 16 residues. CDR3 coding DNA: TGTGCCAGCAGTGAAGTAGCTAGCGGGGGGGCAGAGACCCAGTACTTC. It translates to CASSEVASGGAETQYF.

The rearrangement links TRBV4-1 to TRBJ2-7; 8 positions match TRBD2. In germline, CDR1 is MGHRA, CDR2 YSYEKL. V was pared by 4 bases and J by 4 bases, with 6 bases of the junction left unmatched. This CDR3 has 14 amino acids. CDR3 sequence: CASSPRTSPYEQYF. CDR3 in DNA: TGCGCCAGCAGCCCCCGGACTAGCCCGTACGAGCAGTACTTC.

As DNA, the CDR3 is TGTGCCAGCAGCTCGGGACTGCCGGATGGGGCCAACGTCCTGACTTTC. The encoded protein is CASSSGLPDGANVLTF. The rearrangement links TRBV5-4 to TRBJ2-6, with D perhaps TRBD2 (6 bases). The CDR3 is 16 amino acids. V was cut by 3 bases and J by 3 bases, with 13 bases left in between. Germline lookup yields CDR1 SGHNT and CDR2 YYREEE (reference sequence).

Turning to this clone: A much larger clone differs by one base, so this may be a read error. The chain is built from TRBV4-1 and TRBJ2-5, with 7 bases identical to TRBD2. The V segment lost 4 bases and the J segment 2 bases; nucleotides outside the gene matches: 7. CDR1 is MGHRA, CDR2 YSYEKL, per germline. The CDR3 extends over 15 amino acids. CDR3 nucleotides: TGCGCCAGCAGCCTACTAGCGAGAGAGCAAGAGACCCAGTACTTC. Translated: CASSLLAREQETQYF.

Of note for this clone: The same CDR3 is also encoded by other DNA sequences in this sample. This sequence joins TRBV27 and TRBJ1-1; D may be TRBD1 (5 bases). The germline CDR1 and CDR2 sequences are MNHEY and SMNVEV (reference sequence). Trimming removed 4 bases from V and 6 bases from J, with 12 bases in between. This CDR3 has 13 residues. The CDR3 bases are TGTGCCAGCAGTTGGGGGGAGGGGTCTGAAGCTTTCTTT. Its protein is CASSWGEGSEAFF.

CDR3 sequence (DNA): TGTGCCAGCAGTTCGGGGCCGCGAGAGACCCAGTACTTC. This codes for CASSSGPRETQYF. This chain links TRBV12-3 or TRBV12-4 with TRBJ2-5, with D perhaps being TRBD1 or TRBD2 (5 bases each). Deletions cut 4 bases from V and 4 bases from J, with 10 bases between. The CDR3 consists of 13 residues.

V usage is TRBV7-8 and J usage is TRBJ1-6; 9 nucleotides match TRBD1. The V gene end was trimmed by 5 bases and the J gene end by 7 bases; junction bases not matched to a gene: 6. Germline V gene lookup returns CDR1 SGHVS and CDR2 FQNEAQ. The CDR3 length is 15 residues. The CDR3 loop reads CASSAGTGLNSPLHF. In nucleotides, the CDR3 is TGTGCCAGCAGCGCAGGGACAGGGCTAAATTCACCCCTCCACTTT. The full variable domain, with the rest looked up from reference TRBV7-8 and TRBJ1-6, is GAGVSQSPRYKVAKRGQDVALRCDPISGHVSLFWYQQALGQGPEFLTYFQNEAQLDKSGLPSDRFFAERPEGSVSTLKIQRTQQEDSAVYLCASSAGTGLNSPLHFGNGTRLTVT.

The chain couples TRBV7-8 to TRBJ2-6; D is possibly TRBD1 (6 bases). The CDR3 consists of 16 residues. Germline V gene lookup returns CDR1 SGHVS and CDR2 FQNEAQ. V lost 1 base and J lost 4, with 11 bases in between. CDR3 DNA sequence: TGTGCCAGCAGCTTAGTAGGGGGAATCGGGGCCAACGTCCTGACTTTC. Translating gives CASSLVGGIGANVLTF.